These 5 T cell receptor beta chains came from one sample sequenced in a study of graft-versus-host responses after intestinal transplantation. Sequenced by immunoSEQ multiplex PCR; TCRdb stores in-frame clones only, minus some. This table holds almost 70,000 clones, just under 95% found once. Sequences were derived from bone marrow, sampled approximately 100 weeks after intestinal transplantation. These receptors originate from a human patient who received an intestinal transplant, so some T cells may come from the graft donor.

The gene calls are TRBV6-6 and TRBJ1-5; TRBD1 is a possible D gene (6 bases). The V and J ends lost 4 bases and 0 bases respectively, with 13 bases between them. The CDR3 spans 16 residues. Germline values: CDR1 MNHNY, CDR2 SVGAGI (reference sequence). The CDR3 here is CASSSPDRYSNQPQHF. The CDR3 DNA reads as TGTGCCAGCAGTTCCCCTGACAGGTATAGCAATCAGCCCCAGCATTTT.

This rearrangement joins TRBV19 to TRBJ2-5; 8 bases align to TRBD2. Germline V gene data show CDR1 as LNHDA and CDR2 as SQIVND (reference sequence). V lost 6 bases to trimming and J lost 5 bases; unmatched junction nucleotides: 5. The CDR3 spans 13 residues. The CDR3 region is CASRERGWETQYF. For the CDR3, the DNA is TGTGCCAGTAGGGAGCGGGGGTGGGAGACCCAGTACTTC.

The CDR3 loop is CASSYSPPRYGYTF. The CDR3 bases are TGTGCCAGCAGTTACTCCCCTCCCCGGTATGGCTACACCTTC. The genes are TRBV6-5 and TRBJ1-2; D remains unclear. Germline V gives CDR1 MNHEY, CDR2 SVGAGI. The CDR3 spans 14 residues. V lost 0 bases to trimming and J lost 5 bases, with 10 bases between them.

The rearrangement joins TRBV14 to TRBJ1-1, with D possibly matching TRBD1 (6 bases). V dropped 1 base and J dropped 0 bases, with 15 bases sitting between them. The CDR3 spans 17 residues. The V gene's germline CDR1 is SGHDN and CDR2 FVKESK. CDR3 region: CASSQVWGLKVNTEAFF. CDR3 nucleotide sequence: TGTGCCAGCAGCCAAGTCTGGGGGCTGAAAGTGAACACTGAAGCTTTCTTT.

The CDR3 coding sequence is TGTGCCAGCAGCTTATTTGCAGGGGAGGTTAATCAGCCCCAGCATTTT. It yields the protein CASSLFAGEVNQPQHF. The chain has TRBV7-6 and TRBJ1-5; TRBD1 might be the D (6 bases). This CDR3 is 16 amino acids long. Germline V lookup: CDR1 SGHVS, CDR2 FNYEAQ. V was trimmed by 2 bases and J by 4 bases, leaving 15 bases between them.